What follows are 24 T cell receptor beta chains derived from one specimen sequenced in a study of blood T cell repertoires in COVID-19. Repertoires were generated with immunoSEQ multiplex PCR, while TCRdb's copy carries only in-frame clones and drops some. The sample shows approximately 130,000 clones, approximately 84% of them seen only once. The material sequenced was peripheral blood. Receptors were obtained from a woman aged 45-65 years who had recovered from COVID-19.

The chain combines TRBV6-5 with TRBJ2-1; TRBD2 matches at 8 bases. Germline assignment: CDR1 MNHEY and CDR2 SVGAGI. J gave up 0 bases and V 6 bases, and 4 bases lay outside the gene matches. The CDR3 consists of 15 residues. In DNA form, the CDR3 reads TGTGCCAGCAGACGTAGCGGGATCTCCTACAATGAGCAGTTCTTC. Protein: CASRRSGISYNEQFF.

J is TRBJ2-5 and V is TRBV11-2, with 7 bases that match TRBD1. The germline V gene encodes CDR1 SGHAT and CDR2 FQNNGV. This CDR3 is 17 amino acids long. Germline trimming cut 5 bases from V and 5 bases from J; bases unmatched to any gene: 17. This chain's CDR3 is CASSVFKGARGEETQYF. The CDR3, as DNA: TGTGCCAGCAGCGTTTTCAAGGGGGCGAGGGGAGAGGAGACCCAGTACTTC.

The chain carries TRBV5-1 and TRBJ1-2, with TRBD1 as a possible D gene (6 bases). Trimming cost V 1 base and J 7 bases, with 14 bases left between them. From germline, CDR1 is SGHRS and CDR2 YFSETQ. The CDR3 loop spans 14 amino acids. The CDR3 sequence is CASSLRGRGSGYTF. The DNA of the CDR3 is TGCGCCAGCAGCTTGAGAGGCAGGGGCTCTGGCTACACCTTC.

The chain recombines TRBV6-5 with TRBJ2-1; 8 bases line up with TRBD1. The CDR3 has 15 residues. From germline, CDR1 is MNHEY and CDR2 SVGAGI. V shed 5 bases and J 10 bases; nucleotides not matched to a gene: 13. DNA of the CDR3: TGTGCCAGCAGTCCCGGACAGGGAATCTCTTTCGAGCAGTTCTTC. Its protein is CASSPGQGISFEQFF.

The chain has TRBV5-1 and TRBJ1-1; a possible D gene is TRBD1 (5 bases). This CDR3 spans 15 amino acids. Germline V gene lookup returns CDR1 SGHRS and CDR2 YFSETQ. V lost 6 bases and J 4 bases, leaving 19 bases between the germline ends. The CDR3 region has the DNA TGCGCCAGCAAATTAACAGGAGAGTCTCGCACTGAAGCTTTCTTT. Protein sequence: CASKLTGESRTEAFF.

Worth noting for this clone: One junction end disagrees with the germline gene, perhaps due to a read error. The chain carries TRBV19 and TRBJ1-3; 8 nucleotides match TRBD1. Germline values: CDR1 LNHDA, CDR2 SQIVND (reference sequence). This CDR3 contains 14 residues. CDR3 region: CASSISTGGSTIYF. CDR3 DNA: TGTGCCAGTAGTATCAGCACAGGGGGAAGCACCATATATTTT.

The rearrangement links TRBV15 to TRBJ1-3, with 8 bases that match TRBD1. The CDR3 sequence is 18 residues long. Germline CDR1 reads LNHNV; CDR2 reads YYDKDF (reference sequence). Losses at the gene ends were 3 bases for V and 3 bases for J; bases not matched to a gene: 13. In DNA form, the CDR3 reads TGTGCCACCAGCAGTGCTGGAGGACAGGGTTTCGGTGGAAACACCATATATTTT. It translates to CATSSAGGQGFGGNTIYF. Full variable domain (remainder filled in from reference TRBV15 and TRBJ1-3): DAMVIQNPRYQVTQFGKPVTLSCSQTLNHNVMYWYQQKSSQAPKLLFHYYDKDFNNEADTPDNFQSRRPNTSFCFLDIRSPGLGDTAMYLCATSSAGGQGFGGNTIYFGEGSWLTVV.

This clone was seen a handful of times. J is TRBJ1-3 and V is TRBV13, with D hard to call. V dropped 3 bases and J dropped 2 bases, with 8 bases sitting between them. CDR1 is PRHDT and CDR2 is FYEKMQ in the germline V gene (reference sequence). This CDR3 is built from 14 residues. CDR3 protein: CASSFSRAGNTIYF. The CDR3 DNA is TGTGCCAGCAGCTTTTCCCGGGCTGGAAACACCATATATTTT.

The J gene is TRBJ1-1, the V gene TRBV19; D is undetermined. V shed 9 bases and J shed 2 bases, with 16 bases lying between them. Germline V gene sequence: CDR1 LNHDA, CDR2 SQIVND (reference sequence). The length of the CDR3 is 14 residues. The CDR3 loop reads CASLDFGANTEAFF. The CDR3 nucleotides are TGTGCCAGCCTGGACTTCGGAGCAAACACTGAAGCTTTCTTT.

The J gene is TRBJ2-3, the V gene TRBV5-4; TRBD2 agrees at 12 bases. The J segment lost 6 bases and the V segment lost 4 bases, leaving 6 bases of the junction unmatched. CDR3 length: 15 amino acids. Germline V gene sequence: CDR1 SGHNT, CDR2 YYREEE (reference sequence). The DNA for the CDR3 is TGTGCCAGCAGCCCTAGCGGGAGGGCCTCGGATACGCAGTATTTT. It is translated as CASSPSGRASDTQYF.

The chain combines TRBV28 with TRBJ2-3, with D unresolved. In germline, CDR1 is MDHEN, CDR2 SYDVKM. This CDR3 is built from 13 residues. Trimming left V 6 bases short and J 10 bases short, with 17 bases between. CDR3 DNA: TGTGCCAGCAGCCTCTCTGTCGAGCGAGCGCAGTATTTT. Residues: CASSLSVERAQYF.

In its sample, this clone was seen a few times. The gene calls are TRBV7-2 and TRBJ2-2; D may be TRBD2 (5 bases). V gave up 5 bases and J gave up 2 bases, with 12 bases separating them. CDR3 length: 15 residues. CDR1 and CDR2 from the germline V gene are SGHTA and FQGNSA. Here the CDR3 reads CASSPQSGNTGELFF. In nucleotides, the CDR3 is TGTGCCAGCAGCCCACAGAGCGGTAACACCGGGGAGCTGTTTTTT.

The chain has TRBV9 and TRBJ1-5; D gene ambiguous. V was trimmed by 0 bases and J by 1 base, leaving 11 bases between them. The CDR3 sequence is 16 residues long. CDR1 and CDR2 (germline): SGDLS, YYNGEE. The CDR3: CASSVGSSGSNQPQHF. The DNA for the CDR3 is TGTGCCAGCAGCGTAGGTTCTTCTGGCAGCAATCAGCCCCAGCATTTT.

This chain links TRBV28 with TRBJ2-7; TRBD2 matches at 7 bases. The CDR3 is 16 amino acids. The trim removed 6 bases at V and 3 bases at J, leaving 14 bases unmatched. Germline V gives CDR1 MDHEN, CDR2 SYDVKM. This chain's CDR3 is CASSPWVASGIYEQYF. The CDR3 region has the DNA TGTGCCAGCAGCCCGTGGGTGGCTAGCGGTATCTACGAGCAGTACTTC.

This rearrangement joins TRBV20-1 to TRBJ2-5, with 7 bases identical to TRBD2. After removal of 3 bases from V and 4 bases from J, the junction contained 11 bases not matched to a gene. The CDR3 has 15 amino acids. Germline CDR1 DFQATT, CDR2 SNEGSKA (reference sequence). CDR3 DNA sequence: TGCAGTGCTAGTGGGGTCGGGGGGTTAAGAGAGACCCAGTACTTC. Its translation is CSASGVGGLRETQYF.

The table lists this clone with many counts. J is TRBJ2-1 and V is TRBV7-3; 9 nucleotides agree with TRBD2. This CDR3 has 15 residues. Germline V gene data show CDR1 as SGHTA and CDR2 as FQGTGA. The V gene end was trimmed by 5 bases and the J gene end by 7 bases; junction bases not matched to a gene: 9. The CDR3 reads CASSALAGLGNEQFF. The CDR3 coding sequence is TGTGCCAGCAGCGCCCTAGCGGGGTTGGGTAATGAGCAGTTCTTC.

The chain links TRBV3-1 (or the pseudogene TRBV3-2) to TRBJ1-2; 7 bases are shared with TRBD1. V gave up 2 bases and J gave up 3 bases; unmatched junction bases: 6. The germline V gene has CDR1 LGHDT and CDR2 YNNKEL (reference sequence). This CDR3 spans 15 amino acids. This CDR3 reads CASSQRPTGHYGYTF. For the CDR3, the DNA is TGTGCCAGCAGCCAAAGACCGACAGGGCACTATGGCTACACCTTC.

J is TRBJ2-7 and V is TRBV2; a weak D match, TRBD1 (6 bases). This CDR3 is 14 amino acids long. In germline, CDR1 is SNHLY, CDR2 FYNNEI. V shed 4 bases and J shed 5 bases, with 15 bases lying between them. The CDR3 region has the DNA TGTGCCAGCAGTGGACCACTACAGGGCCACGAGCAGTACTTC. This codes for CASSGPLQGHEQYF.

This clone was counted once. V gene TRBV6-5 combines with J gene TRBJ1-2, with D possibly matching TRBD1 (6 bases). The ends were cut back, 2 bases at V and 5 bases at J, with 9 bases in the middle. The CDR3 spans 13 residues. Per germline, CDR1 MNHEY and CDR2 SVGAGI. The CDR3 loop reads CASSYQGQYGYTF. As DNA, the CDR3 is TGTGCCAGCAGTTACCAAGGACAGTATGGCTACACCTTC.

The chain joins TRBV4-1 to TRBJ1-2; 10 bases match TRBD1. Germline CDR1 and CDR2: MGHRA and YSYEKL. The CDR3 runs to 16 residues. Unmatched junction bases numbered 9, after V lost 3 bases and J lost 5 bases. The CDR3, as DNA: TGCGCCAGCAGCCATGTCCCGGGACAGGGGTCGTATGGCTACACCTTC. Its translation: CASSHVPGQGSYGYTF.

This clone was picked up a small number of times. The gene calls are TRBV4-3 and TRBJ2-2, with TRBD1 identical over 8 bases. Germline CDR1 reads LGHNA; CDR2 reads YSLEER. V gave up 4 bases and J gave up 5 bases; unmatched junction bases: 12. This CDR3 has 17 residues. CDR3 amino acids: CASSLEGYQGATGELFF. CDR3 DNA: TGCGCCAGCAGCCTAGAGGGGTATCAGGGGGCAACCGGGGAGCTGTTTTTT.

V usage is TRBV30 and J usage is TRBJ2-7; 10 positions agree with TRBD1. The V segment lost 7 bases and the J segment 7 bases; nucleotides outside the gene matches: 7. The CDR3 spans 12 residues. Germline CDR1 and CDR2: GTSNPN and SVGIG (reference sequence). The CDR3 DNA reads TGTGCCTCCGGGACAGGGGTATGGGAGCAGTACTTC. It is translated as CASGTGVWEQYF.

The rearrangement uses TRBV7-8 and TRBJ2-7; 9 bases line up with TRBD1. The CDR3 is 15 residues long. With 2 bases clipped from V and 4 bases from J, the junction kept 6 bases outside the gene matches. CDR1 and CDR2 (germline): SGHVS, FQNEAQ. CDR3 sequence reads: CASSLYRDREYEQYF. CDR3 sequence (DNA): TGTGCCAGCAGCTTATATCGGGACAGGGAATACGAGCAGTACTTC.

V usage is TRBV2 and J usage is TRBJ1-5; D might be TRBD1 (6 bases). There are 14 residues in the CDR3. From germline, CDR1 is SNHLY and CDR2 FYNNEI. Deletions cut 3 bases from V and 7 bases from J, with 13 bases between. CDR3 region: CASSDPGGRQPQHF. Written as DNA, the CDR3 is TGTGCCAGCAGTGATCCGGGGGGGCGGCAGCCCCAGCATTTT.